This passage covers 7 T cell receptor beta chains from one sample sequenced in a study of blood T cell repertoires in COVID-19 (dated by TCRdb to the early 2020s). The protocol used for the library was the immunoSEQ multiplex PCR assay. The table was pulled from immuneACCESS by TCRdb, which kept in-frame rearrangements only. Such tables lose some clones; where checked, under half of the loss comes from unresolved V genes, and the rest has no known cause. This sample lists some 250,000 clones; 70% to 90% were detected once. The ten largest clones represent around 2.2% of the sample. Input material: peripheral blood. The receptors originated from a man younger than 45 who had recovered from COVID-19.

The table lists this clone with many counts. The gene calls are TRBV7-8 and TRBJ1-2, with a possible D match to TRBD1 (6 bases). The length of the CDR3 is 18 residues. Looked up from germline, CDR1 is SGHVS and CDR2 is FQNEAQ. Trimming pared 1 base from V and 6 bases from J, leaving 24 bases between. The CDR3 loop reads CASSLVIRDTSNYHGYTF. For the CDR3, the DNA is TGTGCCAGCAGCTTAGTAATAAGGGACACCTCTAACTACCATGGCTACACCTTC.

J is TRBJ1-2 and V is TRBV19; a weak D match, TRBD1 (5 bases). This CDR3 spans 14 amino acids. The germline gives CDR1 LNHDA, CDR2 SQIVND (reference sequence). Trimming cost V 3 bases and J 3 bases, with 11 bases left between them. This CDR3 is CASSIPPTDYGYTF. CDR3 sequence (DNA): TGTGCCAGTAGTATCCCCCCGACAGACTATGGCTACACCTTC.

The V and J genes are TRBV21-1 and TRBJ1-4; the tabulated D call, TRBD1, remains unverified against the DNA. TRBV21-1 is a recognized pseudogene. CDR3 size: 17 residues. The CDR3 region is CASSKPKGHPPSEKLFF. CDR3 sequence (DNA): TGTGCCAGCAGCAAACCTAAAGGACATCCCCCGTCCGAAAAACTGTTTTTT.

This CDR3 is CASSFAPQGSYGYTF. The CDR3 nucleotides read TGTGCCAGCAGCTTCGCCCCACAGGGATCCTATGGCTACACCTTC. The chain links TRBV7-9 to TRBJ1-2; D may be TRBD1 (6 bases). Germline CDR1 reads SEHNR; CDR2 reads FQNEAQ (reference sequence). V lost 3 bases and J 4 bases, leaving 15 bases between the germline ends. The CDR3 is 15 residues long.

This clone was observed a single time. This chain joins TRBV20-1 and TRBJ1-5; no clear D. Trimming took 2 bases from V and 6 from J, leaving 5 bases between them. CDR1 DFQATT and CDR2 SNEGSKA come from the germline V gene (reference sequence). The length of the CDR3 is 11 residues. The CDR3 is CSARSGQPQHF. The CDR3 region has the DNA TGCAGTGCTAGATCGGGTCAGCCCCAGCATTTT.

This clone was found once. This sequence joins TRBV19 and TRBJ2-7; TRBD2 matches at 10 bases. Germline CDR1 LNHDA, CDR2 SQIVND (reference sequence). CDR3 length: 14 residues. The V segment lost 4 bases and the J segment 3 bases; nucleotides outside the gene matches: 3. The CDR3 DNA reads TGTGCCAGTAGTAATAGCGGGGGGTACTACGAGCAGTACTTC. Encoded protein: CASSNSGGYYEQYF.

The genes are TRBV5-4 and TRBJ1-1; D not resolved. The V and J ends lost 6 bases and 3 bases respectively, with 15 bases between them. The V gene's germline CDR1 is SGHNT and CDR2 YYREEE (reference sequence). This CDR3 spans 14 amino acids. CDR3 loop: CASTPRGSDTEAFF. The CDR3 nucleotides read TGTGCCAGCACGCCTCGAGGGAGTGACACTGAAGCTTTCTTT.